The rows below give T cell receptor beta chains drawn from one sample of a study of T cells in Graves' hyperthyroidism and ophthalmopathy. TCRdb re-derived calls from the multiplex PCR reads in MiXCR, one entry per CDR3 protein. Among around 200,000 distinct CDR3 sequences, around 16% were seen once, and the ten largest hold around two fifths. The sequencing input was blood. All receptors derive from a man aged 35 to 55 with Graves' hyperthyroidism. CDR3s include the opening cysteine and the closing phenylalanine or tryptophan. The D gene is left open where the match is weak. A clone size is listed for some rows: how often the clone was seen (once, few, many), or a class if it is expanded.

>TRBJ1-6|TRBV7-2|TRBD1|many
CASSSTGQGNSPLHF
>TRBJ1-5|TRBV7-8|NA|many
CASSLMMGTSNQPQHF
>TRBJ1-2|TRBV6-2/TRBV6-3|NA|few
CASSYNMQGYTF
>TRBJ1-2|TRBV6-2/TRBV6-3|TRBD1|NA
CASSLDRGQNYGYTF
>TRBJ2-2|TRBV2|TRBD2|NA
CASSPSGAGAGGELFF
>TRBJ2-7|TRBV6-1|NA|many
CASISGISYEQYF
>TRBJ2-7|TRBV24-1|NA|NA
CATSANSDSYEQYF
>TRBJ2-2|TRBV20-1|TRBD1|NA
CSARPPGQVRGLTGELFF
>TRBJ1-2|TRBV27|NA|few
CASRSQTGDYGYTF
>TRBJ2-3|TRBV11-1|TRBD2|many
CASSLALTSGDTQYF
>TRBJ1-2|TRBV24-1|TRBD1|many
CATSDFAGTGGGQGYTF
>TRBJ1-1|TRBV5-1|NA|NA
CASSLEKLVNTEAFF
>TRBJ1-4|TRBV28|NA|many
CASSLRVGGVGGNEKLFF
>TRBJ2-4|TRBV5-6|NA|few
CASSLAGFLAKNIQYF
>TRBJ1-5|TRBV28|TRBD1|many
CASSLTTGISNQPQHF
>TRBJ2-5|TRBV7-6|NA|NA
CASSPKRAETQYF
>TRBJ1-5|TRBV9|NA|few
CASSVGGVSNQPQHF
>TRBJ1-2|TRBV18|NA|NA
CASSPIGEGNYGYTF
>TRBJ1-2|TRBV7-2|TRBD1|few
CASSVNGQGNYGYTF
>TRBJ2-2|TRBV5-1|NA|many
CASRGVVDTGELFF
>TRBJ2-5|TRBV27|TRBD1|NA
CASSLFSTGPETQYF
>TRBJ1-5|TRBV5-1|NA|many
CASSLGESNQPQHF
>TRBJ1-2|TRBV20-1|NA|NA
CSAKDLHNYGYTF
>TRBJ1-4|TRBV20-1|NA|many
CSARALGEEKLFF
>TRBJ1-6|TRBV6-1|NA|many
CASSEVGDGLWNSPLHF
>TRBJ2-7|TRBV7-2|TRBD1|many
CASSSRSGTDEQYF
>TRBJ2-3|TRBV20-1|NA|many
CSARDRRGGSTDTQYF
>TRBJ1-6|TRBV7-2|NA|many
CASSLDGGYSPLHF
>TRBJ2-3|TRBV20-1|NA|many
CSARVALNTDTQYF
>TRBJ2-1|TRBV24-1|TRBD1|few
CATNTGGSYNEQFF
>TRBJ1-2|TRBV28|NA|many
CASSFQGDRGDYGYTF
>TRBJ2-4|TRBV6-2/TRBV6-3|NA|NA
CASSYEEGLGDIQYF
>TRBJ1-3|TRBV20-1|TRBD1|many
CSAATGGDGNTIYF
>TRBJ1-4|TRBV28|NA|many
CASRNSAIEKLFF
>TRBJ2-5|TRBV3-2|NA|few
CASSQGGLAPYF
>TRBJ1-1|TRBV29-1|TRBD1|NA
CSVEMDRVEAFF
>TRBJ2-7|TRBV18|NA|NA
CASSFYSYEQYF
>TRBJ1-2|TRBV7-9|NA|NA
CASSLVARGSGYTF
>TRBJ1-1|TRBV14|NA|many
CASSQLIYDNTEAFF
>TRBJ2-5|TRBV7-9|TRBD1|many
CASSSGQNQETQYF
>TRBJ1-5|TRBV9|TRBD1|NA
CASSVGGQGNQPQHF
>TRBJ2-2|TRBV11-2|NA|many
CASSVQGNTGELFF
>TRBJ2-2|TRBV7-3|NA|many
CASSFGGFAGELFF
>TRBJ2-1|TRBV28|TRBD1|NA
CASSSEPGQTSSYNEQFF